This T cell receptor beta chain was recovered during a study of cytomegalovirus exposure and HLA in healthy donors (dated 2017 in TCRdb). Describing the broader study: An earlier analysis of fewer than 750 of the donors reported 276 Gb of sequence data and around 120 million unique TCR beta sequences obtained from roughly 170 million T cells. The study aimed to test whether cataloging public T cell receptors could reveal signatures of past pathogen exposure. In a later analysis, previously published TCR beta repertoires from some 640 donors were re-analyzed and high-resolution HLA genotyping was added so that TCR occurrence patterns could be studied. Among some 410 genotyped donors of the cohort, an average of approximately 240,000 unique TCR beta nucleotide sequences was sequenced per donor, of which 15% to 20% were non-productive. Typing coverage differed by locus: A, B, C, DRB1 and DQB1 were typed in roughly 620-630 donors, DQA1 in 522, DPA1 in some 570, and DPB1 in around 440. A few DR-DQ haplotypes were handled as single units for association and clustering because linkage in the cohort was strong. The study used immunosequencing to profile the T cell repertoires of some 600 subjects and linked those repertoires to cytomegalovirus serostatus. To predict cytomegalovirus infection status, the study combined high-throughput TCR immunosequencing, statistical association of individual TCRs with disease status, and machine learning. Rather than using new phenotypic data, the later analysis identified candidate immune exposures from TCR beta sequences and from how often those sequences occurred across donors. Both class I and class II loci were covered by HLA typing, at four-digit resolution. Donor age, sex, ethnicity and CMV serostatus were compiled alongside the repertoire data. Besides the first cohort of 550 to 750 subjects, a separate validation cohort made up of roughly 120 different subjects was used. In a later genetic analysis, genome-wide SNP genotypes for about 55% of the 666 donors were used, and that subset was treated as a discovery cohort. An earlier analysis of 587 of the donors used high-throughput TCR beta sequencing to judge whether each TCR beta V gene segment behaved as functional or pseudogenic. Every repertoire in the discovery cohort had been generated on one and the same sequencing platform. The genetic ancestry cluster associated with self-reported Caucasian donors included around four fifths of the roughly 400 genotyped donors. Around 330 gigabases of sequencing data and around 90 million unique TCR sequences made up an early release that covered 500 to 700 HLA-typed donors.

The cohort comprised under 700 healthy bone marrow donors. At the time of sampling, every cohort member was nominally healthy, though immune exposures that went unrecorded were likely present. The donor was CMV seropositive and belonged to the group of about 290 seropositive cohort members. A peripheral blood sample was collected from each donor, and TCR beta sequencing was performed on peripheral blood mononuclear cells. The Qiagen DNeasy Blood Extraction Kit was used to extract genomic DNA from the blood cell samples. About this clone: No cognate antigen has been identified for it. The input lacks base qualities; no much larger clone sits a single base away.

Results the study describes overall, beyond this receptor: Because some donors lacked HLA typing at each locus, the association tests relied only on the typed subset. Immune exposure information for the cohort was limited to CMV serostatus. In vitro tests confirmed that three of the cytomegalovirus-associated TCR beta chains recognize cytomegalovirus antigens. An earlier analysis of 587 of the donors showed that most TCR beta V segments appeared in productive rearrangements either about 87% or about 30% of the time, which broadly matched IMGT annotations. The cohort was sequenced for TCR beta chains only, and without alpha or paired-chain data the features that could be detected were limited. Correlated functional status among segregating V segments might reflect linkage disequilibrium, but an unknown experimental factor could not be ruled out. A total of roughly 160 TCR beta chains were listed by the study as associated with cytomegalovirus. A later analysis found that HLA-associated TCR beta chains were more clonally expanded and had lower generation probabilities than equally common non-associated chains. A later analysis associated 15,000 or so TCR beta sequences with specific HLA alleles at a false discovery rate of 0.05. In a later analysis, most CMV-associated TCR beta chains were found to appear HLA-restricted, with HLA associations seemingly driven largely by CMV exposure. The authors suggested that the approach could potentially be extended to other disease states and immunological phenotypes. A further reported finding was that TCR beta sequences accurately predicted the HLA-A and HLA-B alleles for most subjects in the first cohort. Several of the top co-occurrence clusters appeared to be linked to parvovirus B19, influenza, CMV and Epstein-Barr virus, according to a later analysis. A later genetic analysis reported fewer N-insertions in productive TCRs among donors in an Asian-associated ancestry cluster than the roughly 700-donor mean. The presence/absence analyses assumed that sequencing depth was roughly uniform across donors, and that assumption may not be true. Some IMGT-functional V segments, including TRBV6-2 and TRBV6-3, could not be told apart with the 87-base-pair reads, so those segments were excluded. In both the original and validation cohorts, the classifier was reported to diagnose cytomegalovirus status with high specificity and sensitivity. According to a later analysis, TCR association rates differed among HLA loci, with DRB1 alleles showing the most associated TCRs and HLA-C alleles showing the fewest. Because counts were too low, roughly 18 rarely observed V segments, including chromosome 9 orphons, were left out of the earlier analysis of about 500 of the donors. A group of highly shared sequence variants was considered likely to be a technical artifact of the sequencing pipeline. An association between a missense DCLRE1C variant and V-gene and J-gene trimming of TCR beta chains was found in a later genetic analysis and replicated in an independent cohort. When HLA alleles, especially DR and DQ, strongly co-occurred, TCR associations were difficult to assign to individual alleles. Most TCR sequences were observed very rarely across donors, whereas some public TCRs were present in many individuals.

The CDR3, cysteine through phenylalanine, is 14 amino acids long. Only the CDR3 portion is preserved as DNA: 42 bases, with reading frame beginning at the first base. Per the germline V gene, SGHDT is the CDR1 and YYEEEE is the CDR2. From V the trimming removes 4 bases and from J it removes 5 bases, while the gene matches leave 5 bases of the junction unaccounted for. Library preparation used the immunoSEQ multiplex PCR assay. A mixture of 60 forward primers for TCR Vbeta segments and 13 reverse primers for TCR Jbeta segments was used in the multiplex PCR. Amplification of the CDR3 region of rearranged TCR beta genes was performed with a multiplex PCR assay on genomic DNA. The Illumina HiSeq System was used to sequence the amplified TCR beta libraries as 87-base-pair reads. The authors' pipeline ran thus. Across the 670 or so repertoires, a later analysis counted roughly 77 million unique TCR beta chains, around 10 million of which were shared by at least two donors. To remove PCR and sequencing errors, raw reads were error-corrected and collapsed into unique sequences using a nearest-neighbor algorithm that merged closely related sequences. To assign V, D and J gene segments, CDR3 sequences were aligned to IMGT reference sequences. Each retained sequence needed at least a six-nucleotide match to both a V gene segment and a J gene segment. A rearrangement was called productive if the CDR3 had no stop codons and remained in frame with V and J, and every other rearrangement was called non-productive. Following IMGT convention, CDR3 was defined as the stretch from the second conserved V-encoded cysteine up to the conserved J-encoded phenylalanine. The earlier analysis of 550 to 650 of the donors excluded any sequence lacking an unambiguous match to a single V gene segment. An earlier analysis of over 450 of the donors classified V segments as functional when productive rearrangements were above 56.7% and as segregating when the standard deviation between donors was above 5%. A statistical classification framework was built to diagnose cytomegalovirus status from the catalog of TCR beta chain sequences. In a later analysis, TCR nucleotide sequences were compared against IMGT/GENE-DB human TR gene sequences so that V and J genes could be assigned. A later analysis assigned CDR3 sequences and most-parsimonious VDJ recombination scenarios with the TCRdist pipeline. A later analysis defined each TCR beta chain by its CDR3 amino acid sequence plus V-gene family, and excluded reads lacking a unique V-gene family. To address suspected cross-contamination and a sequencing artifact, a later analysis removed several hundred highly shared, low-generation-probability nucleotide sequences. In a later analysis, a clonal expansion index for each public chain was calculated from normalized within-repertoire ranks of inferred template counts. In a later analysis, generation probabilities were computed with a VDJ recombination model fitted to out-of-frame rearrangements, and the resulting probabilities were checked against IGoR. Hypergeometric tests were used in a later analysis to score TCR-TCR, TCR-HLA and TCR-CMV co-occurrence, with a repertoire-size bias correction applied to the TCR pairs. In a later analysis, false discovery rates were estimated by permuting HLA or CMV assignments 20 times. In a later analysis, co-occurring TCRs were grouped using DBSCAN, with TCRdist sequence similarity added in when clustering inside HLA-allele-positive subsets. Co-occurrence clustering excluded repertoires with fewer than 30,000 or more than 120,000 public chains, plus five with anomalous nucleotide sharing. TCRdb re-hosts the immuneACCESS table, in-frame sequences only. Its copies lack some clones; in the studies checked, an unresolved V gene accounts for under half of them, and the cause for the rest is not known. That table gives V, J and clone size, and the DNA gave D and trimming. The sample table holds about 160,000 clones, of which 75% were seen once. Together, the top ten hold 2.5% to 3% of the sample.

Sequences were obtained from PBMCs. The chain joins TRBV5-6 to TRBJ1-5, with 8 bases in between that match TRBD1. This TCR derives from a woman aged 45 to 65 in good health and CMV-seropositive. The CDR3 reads CASSTRGQYQPQHF. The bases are TGTGCCAGCAGCACCAGGGGGCAGTATCAGCCCCAGCATTTT.